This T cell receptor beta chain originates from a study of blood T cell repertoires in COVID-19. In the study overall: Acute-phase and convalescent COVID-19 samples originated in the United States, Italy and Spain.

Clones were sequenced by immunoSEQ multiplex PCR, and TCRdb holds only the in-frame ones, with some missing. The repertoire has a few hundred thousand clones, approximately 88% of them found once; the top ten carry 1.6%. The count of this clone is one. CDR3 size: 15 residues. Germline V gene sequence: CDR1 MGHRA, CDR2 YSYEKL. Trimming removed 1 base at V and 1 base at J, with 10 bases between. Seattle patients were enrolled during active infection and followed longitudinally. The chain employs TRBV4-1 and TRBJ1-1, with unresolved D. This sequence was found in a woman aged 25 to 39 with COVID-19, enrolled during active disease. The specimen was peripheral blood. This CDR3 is CASSQGRRRNTEAFF. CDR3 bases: TGCGCCAGCAGCCAAGGTCGTCGGAGGAACACTGAAGCTTTCTTT.